The T cell receptor (beta chain) described here comes from a study of blood T cell repertoires in COVID-19. Study-level information: The origin of the acute and convalescent COVID-19 samples was the United States, Italy and Spain. The analysed material was cDNA or gDNA that came from T cells, B-cell-depleted T cells, or PBMCs.

Trimming removed 1 base at V and 4 bases at J, with 13 bases between. The CDR3 runs 15 residues. From germline, CDR1 is SGHTA and CDR2 FQGNSA. Original data processing: It was from reference gene primer amplification that nucleated cell counts were estimated. Sequencing was performed with immunoSEQ multiplex PCR; in TCRdb, only in-frame clones are kept and a portion is missing. Clone size and the V and J calls come from that table; the DNA yielded D and trimming. The data show about 90,000 clones, 80% seen once. The sequenced sample consisted of peripheral blood. This TCR derives from a woman aged 70-85 years with acute or convalescent COVID-19. The V and J genes are TRBV7-2 and TRBJ1-2; TRBD1 is a possible D gene (5 bases). The CDR3, as DNA: TGTGCCAGCAGCTTAGAATCTCAGGGTAGCTATGGCTACACCTTC. Its translation: CASSLESQGSYGYTF.